The 26 T cell receptor beta chains reported below all come from one sample, sequenced in a study of glioma-infiltrating T cells after dendritic cell vaccination (dated by TCRdb to the mid-2010s). The sample's time point label is to be understood as: after dendritic cell vaccination, including at tumor progression/relapse. The receptor library was made with the immunoSEQ multiplex PCR assay. As stored in TCRdb, this immuneACCESS dataset retains in-frame rearrangements with V and J assigned. A fraction of the clones does not appear; measured against another copy, unresolved V genes explain less than half of the discrepancy, and the remainder lacks a known reason. For this sample there are over 55,000 clones; roughly four fifths appear just once. The biggest ten clones account for 15% to 17% of the sample. The sample here was blood, taken after dendritic cell vaccination. These receptors were collected from a human donor with glioblastoma.

The chain recombines TRBV5-1 with TRBJ2-7; 8 positions match TRBD1. The J segment lost 6 bases and the V segment lost 4 bases, leaving 12 bases of the junction unmatched. Germline V gene lookup returns CDR1 SGHRS and CDR2 YFSETQ. CDR3 size: 15 residues. CDR3 loop: CASSGGTGGVVEQYF. The CDR3 DNA reads as TGCGCCAGCAGCGGTGGGACAGGCGGTGTGGTCGAGCAGTACTTC.

The count of this clone is one. The chain recombines TRBV4-2 with TRBJ2-1; 8 bases line up with TRBD1. The CDR3 sequence is 17 residues long. V trimming: 1 base; J trimming: 0 bases; junction bases outside the gene matches: 5. Germline V lookup: CDR1 LGHNA, CDR2 YNFKEQ. This CDR3 is CASSQARDRSSYNEQFF. The CDR3 nucleotides read TGTGCCAGCAGCCAAGCAAGGGACAGGAGCTCCTACAATGAGCAGTTCTTC.

The chain recombines TRBV5-1 with TRBJ2-3; 7 nucleotides line up with TRBD2. The CDR3 extends over 15 amino acids. Germline CDR1 reads SGHRS; CDR2 reads YFSETQ. Losses at the gene ends were 4 bases for V and 5 bases for J; bases not matched to a gene: 10. The CDR3 is CASSPAVGGEDTQYF. CDR3 nucleotide sequence: TGCGCCAGCAGCCCAGCAGTGGGAGGGGAAGATACGCAGTATTTT.

In its sample, this clone was seen a few times. This sequence joins TRBV10-1 and TRBJ1-2; D is perhaps TRBD1 (5 bases). The CDR3 is 15 residues long. Germline CDR1 WNHNN, CDR2 SYGVQD (reference sequence). V lost 6 bases, J lost 2 bases, and 16 bases lay in between. In DNA form, the CDR3 reads TGCGCCAGCAGCCCAGTCCCGGACACAAACTATGGCTACACCTTC. This translates into CASSPVPDTNYGYTF.

This clone was counted once. The chain has TRBV5-1 and TRBJ2-7, with 8 positions matching TRBD1. This CDR3 is 15 amino acids long. The V gene's germline CDR1 is SGHRS and CDR2 YFSETQ. V was pared by 0 bases and J by 1 base, with 3 bases of the junction left unmatched. The CDR3: CASSLVQGASYEQYF. CDR3 bases: TGCGCCAGCAGCTTGGTCCAGGGGGCTTCCTACGAGCAGTACTTC.

The chain uses TRBV7-2 and TRBJ2-1, with a weak D call TRBD2 (5 bases). This CDR3 is built from 14 residues. Trimming stripped 3 bases from V and 3 bases from J, with 9 bases between. Germline lookup yields CDR1 SGHTA and CDR2 FQGNSA. CDR3 region: CASSLTEGYNEQFF. In DNA, the CDR3 is TGTGCCAGCAGCTTGACCGAGGGCTACAATGAGCAGTTCTTC.

This clone was seen just once. The chain uses TRBV15 and TRBJ1-5; 8 positions agree with TRBD1. Germline CDR1 is LNHNV and CDR2 is YYDKDF (reference sequence). Trimming at V came to 5 bases and at J to 1 base, leaving 4 bases not matched to a gene. The CDR3 is 15 residues long. The CDR3 bases are TGTGCCACCAGCCCGAGACAGGGGAGCAATCAGCCCCAGCATTTT. It yields the protein CATSPRQGSNQPQHF.

The chain employs TRBV9 and TRBJ2-3; 12 nucleotides align to TRBD2. Germline V gene sequence: CDR1 SGDLS, CDR2 YYNGEE. V dropped 0 bases and J dropped 4; count of bases not matched to a gene: 9. This CDR3 is built from 18 residues. For the CDR3, the DNA is TGTGCCAGCAGCGTAGGACTAGCGGGGGCGGGCCTTTCAGATACGCAGTATTTT. This encodes CASSVGLAGAGLSDTQYF.

The chain couples TRBV9 to TRBJ1-4, with unresolved D. This CDR3 spans 15 amino acids. The germline gives CDR1 SGDLS, CDR2 YYNGEE. V was shortened by 0 bases and J by 7 bases, with 13 bases between the two germline ends. CDR3 in amino acids: CASSVGRQVPEKLFF. Written as DNA, the CDR3 is TGTGCCAGCAGCGTAGGAAGGCAGGTCCCTGAAAAACTGTTTTTT.

This clone has just a few counts. The V call is TRBV6-5, the J call TRBJ2-7; perhaps TRBD2 as D (6 bases). The CDR3 has 14 residues. V lost 5 bases to trimming and J lost 1 base, with 12 bases between them. CDR1 is MNHEY and CDR2 is SVGAGI in the germline V gene. The CDR3 sequence: CASSPGLDSYEQYF. CDR3 nucleotides: TGTGCCAGCAGTCCGGGACTGGATTCCTACGAGCAGTACTTC.

This clone has just one count. The V gene is TRBV5-6, the J gene TRBJ2-5; TRBD2 agrees at 10 bases. V trimming: 1 base; J trimming: 5 bases; junction bases outside the gene matches: 8. The CDR3 contains 16 residues. From germline, CDR1 is SGHDT and CDR2 YYEEEE. The CDR3 nucleotides are TGTGCCAGCAGCTTGTTAGCGGGGGGTAGGTTGGAGACCCAGTACTTC. Protein: CASSLLAGGRLETQYF. Full variable domain (missing parts from reference TRBV5-6 and TRBJ2-5): DAGVTQSPTHLIKTRGQQVTLRCSPKSGHDTVSWYQQALGQGPQFIFQYYEEEERQRGNFPDRFSGHQFPNYSSELNVNALLLGDSALYLCASSLLAGGRLETQYFGPGTRLLVL.

V usage is TRBV11-2 and J usage is TRBJ2-7; 11 bases line up with TRBD2. V lost 5 bases to trimming and J lost 6 bases; unmatched junction nucleotides: 6. CDR3 length equals 14 residues. The germline V gene has CDR1 SGHAT and CDR2 FQNNGV. The CDR3 reads CASSVTSGGGEQYF. As DNA, the CDR3 is TGTGCCAGCAGCGTAACTAGCGGGGGAGGCGAGCAGTACTTC.

The J gene is TRBJ2-1, the V gene TRBV28; D is ambiguous. The CDR3 loop spans 12 amino acids. Trimming pared 4 bases from V and 7 bases from J, leaving 8 bases between. Germline CDR1 reads MDHEN; CDR2 reads SYDVKM. The CDR3 region has the DNA TGTGCCAGCAGTTGGGTGACTAATGAGCAGTTCTTC. Protein: CASSWVTNEQFF.

The J gene is TRBJ2-2, the V gene TRBV7-2, with D maybe TRBD2 (6 bases). The CDR3 sequence is 15 residues long. The ends were cut back, 1 base at V and 5 bases at J, with 11 bases in the middle. Germline CDR1 reads SGHTA; CDR2 reads FQGNSA. The CDR3 sequence is CASSLVRGQTGELFF. The CDR3, as DNA: TGTGCCAGCAGCTTAGTGCGGGGTCAAACCGGGGAGCTGTTTTTT. The full variable domain, completed using reference TRBV7-2 and TRBJ2-2, is GAGVSQSPSNKVTEKGKDVELRCDPISGHTALYWYRQSLGQGLEFLIYFQGNSAPDKSGLPSDRFSAERTGGSVSTLTIQRTQQEDSAVYLCASSLVRGQTGELFFGEGSRLTVL.

This clone appeared once. This sequence joins TRBV4-1 and TRBJ2-5; TRBD2 is a possible D gene (6 bases). The length of the CDR3 is 13 residues. Germline CDR1 is MGHRA and CDR2 is YSYEKL. The germline V and J ends were trimmed by 1 base and 5 bases, with 8 bases remaining between them. The DNA of the CDR3 is TGCGCCAGCAGCCAAGCTCGGGGGGAGACCCAGTACTTC. It codes for CASSQARGETQYF.

The rearrangement links TRBV5-1 to TRBJ2-4, with a possible D match to TRBD1 (6 bases). Trimming left V 0 bases short and J 0 bases short, with 16 bases between. In germline, CDR1 is SGHRS, CDR2 YFSETQ. CDR3 length: 18 amino acids. The CDR3 here is CASSLAGELLKAKNIQYF. The CDR3 nucleotides read TGCGCCAGCAGCTTGGCAGGGGAACTCCTGAAAGCCAAAAACATTCAGTACTTC.

This clone was seen only a few times. The CDR3 nucleotides read TGTGCCAGCAGGACGTCGTTAGGACAGGGTGGAGAGCAGTACTTC. Encoded protein: CASRTSLGQGGEQYF. V gene TRBV27 combines with J gene TRBJ2-7; TRBD1 matches at 8 bases. Per the germline V gene, CDR1 is MNHEY and CDR2 is SMNVEV (reference sequence). The junction had 14 bases not matched to a gene; V was cut back by 6 bases and J by 7 bases. The CDR3 sequence is 15 residues long.

This clone was recorded once. J is TRBJ1-5 and V is TRBV30; 8 bases are shared with TRBD1. Germline V gene data show CDR1 as GTSNPN and CDR2 as SVGIG (reference sequence). CDR3 length: 17 residues. J gave up 6 bases and V 0 bases, and 13 bases lay outside the gene matches. The CDR3 sequence: CAWSVGRSRGRGQPQHF. In DNA, the CDR3 is TGTGCCTGGAGTGTCGGGAGGAGCAGGGGGCGCGGTCAGCCCCAGCATTTT.

V usage is TRBV4-1 and J usage is TRBJ2-1, with 13 bases matching TRBD2. The CDR3 loop spans 16 amino acids. The V segment lost 4 bases and the J segment 8 bases; nucleotides outside the gene matches: 8. Germline V lookup: CDR1 MGHRA, CDR2 YSYEKL. In nucleotides, the CDR3 is TGCGCCAGCAGCCCACTAGCGGGGGGGCCCTCCCATGAGCAGTTCTTC. Translation gives CASSPLAGGPSHEQFF.

This clone was seen just once. The V call is TRBV4-2, the J call TRBJ2-1; a weak D match, TRBD1 (6 bases). Trimming stripped 0 bases from V and 4 bases from J, with 13 bases between. CDR3 size: 16 residues. Germline CDR1 and CDR2: LGHNA and YNFKEQ. CDR3 nucleotides: TGTGCCAGCAGCCAAGAGACAGGTTCGGGGTACAATGAGCAGTTCTTC. Translated: CASSQETGSGYNEQFF.

V is TRBV5-1 and J is TRBJ1-2, with TRBD1 matching over 9 bases. Germline V gene lookup returns CDR1 SGHRS and CDR2 YFSETQ. V lost 4 bases and J lost 4; bases outside the gene matches: 11. CDR3 length equals 16 residues. This CDR3 reads CASSPGQGTLSYGYTF. CDR3 in DNA: TGCGCCAGCAGCCCCGGACAGGGGACACTAAGCTATGGCTACACCTTC. The variable domain in full, completed from reference TRBV5-1 and TRBJ1-2, reads KAGVTQTPRYLIKTRGQQVTLSCSPISGHRSVSWYQQTPGQGLQFLFEYFSETQRNKGNFPGRFSGRQFSNSRSEMNVSTLELGDSALYLCASSPGQGTLSYGYTFGSGTRLTVV.

The chain carries TRBV9 and TRBJ1-4; TRBD1 agrees at 10 bases. CDR1 and CDR2 (germline): SGDLS, YYNGEE. This CDR3 has 13 residues. Trimming cost V 4 bases and J 8 bases; bases outside gene matches: 2. CDR3 residues: CASSLTGGEKLFF. The CDR3 DNA reads as TGTGCCAGCAGCTTGACAGGGGGCGAAAAACTGTTTTTT.

The chain employs TRBV5-1 and TRBJ2-6; 7 positions match TRBD2. V lost 4 bases, J lost 0 bases, and 10 bases stayed unmatched. This CDR3 contains 18 residues. Germline lookup yields CDR1 SGHRS and CDR2 YFSETQ. CDR3 DNA sequence: TGCGCCAGCAGCCTCGGGGCGGGGGACCTCTCTGGGGCCAACGTCCTGACTTTC. Protein sequence: CASSLGAGDLSGANVLTF. Together with reference TRBV5-1 and TRBJ2-6, the CDR3 gives the full variable domain: KAGVTQTPRYLIKTRGQQVTLSCSPISGHRSVSWYQQTPGQGLQFLFEYFSETQRNKGNFPGRFSGRQFSNSRSEMNVSTLELGDSALYLCASSLGAGDLSGANVLTFGAGSRLTVL.

J is TRBJ1-2 and V is TRBV15; 7 bases map to TRBD1. J was trimmed by 4 bases and V by 0 bases; bases with no gene match: 5. CDR1 is LNHNV and CDR2 is YYDKDF in the germline V gene (reference sequence). This CDR3 region has 15 residues. The CDR3 here is CATSRDQGVGYGYTF. In DNA, the CDR3 is TGTGCCACCAGCAGAGATCAGGGGGTGGGCTATGGCTACACCTTC.

This clone was seen only a few times. This chain connects TRBV6-1 to TRBJ1-3, with 9 bases identical to TRBD1. After removal of 6 bases from V and 2 bases from J, the junction contained 5 bases not matched to a gene. The CDR3 length is 15 residues. Germline assignment: CDR1 MNHNS and CDR2 SASEGT. CDR3 region: CASRSQGATGNTIYF. The CDR3 bases are TGTGCCAGCAGGTCACAGGGGGCAACTGGAAACACCATATATTTT.

The CDR3 region is CASSLGGVSYGYTF. DNA of the CDR3: TGCGCCAGCAGCCTTGGGGGGGTCAGCTATGGCTACACCTTC. The chain is built from TRBV10-2 and TRBJ1-2, with D perhaps TRBD1 (5 bases). This CDR3 has 14 amino acids. The V and J ends lost 6 bases and 4 bases respectively, with 15 bases between them. Germline CDR1 WSHSY, CDR2 SAAADI.